Shown below are 17 T cell receptor beta chains from a single sample sequenced in a study of shared clonotypes between healthy human individuals. CD8 cells classed as naive were CD45RO-negative and positively selected for CCR7, excluding terminally differentiated effector memory CD45RA+ cells. Profiled with immunoSEQ multiplex PCR; TCRdb holds only in-frame clones, not every one. The table has a few million clones, 90% to 95% seen once; the top ten hold over 1.5%. Input material: naive CD8+ T cells from PBMCs. Receptors originate from a man between 18 and 29 years old in good health. Some clones in this sample may be carry-over from other donors' samples.

The gene calls are TRBV6-5 and TRBJ1-1, with 7 bases that match TRBD1. The CDR3 is made up of 13 amino acids. Trimming took 10 bases from V and 0 from J; bases not matched to a gene: 5. Germline V gives CDR1 MNHEY, CDR2 SVGAGI. CDR3 nucleotide sequence: TGTGCCACGGGGGACAGACTGAACACTGAAGCTTTCTTT. Translation gives CATGDRLNTEAFF.

The rearrangement joins TRBV11-2 to TRBJ2-5; no clear D gene. Looked up from germline, CDR1 is SGHAT and CDR2 is FQNNGV. The CDR3 contains 16 residues. Trimming took off 1 base at V and 4 bases at J, with 16 bases between the two ends. The CDR3 DNA reads as TGTGCCAGCAGCTTAGGGACGGTCCCAACCGGAGAGACCCAGTACTTC. Translation: CASSLGTVPTGETQYF.

The chain is built from TRBV23-1 and TRBJ2-3; the D is unclear. TRBV23-1 has ORF status, its function being uncertain. The CDR3 length is 15 residues. Trimming took off 1 base at V and 2 bases at J, with 10 bases between the two ends. Here the CDR3 reads CASSQCDQDTDTQYF. CDR3 DNA: TGCGCCAGCAGTCAATGTGATCAGGACACAGATACGCAGTATTTT.

The chain has TRBV7-6 and TRBJ2-7, with 8 bases that match TRBD2. The CDR3 is 15 amino acids. Per germline, CDR1 SGHVS and CDR2 FNYEAQ. Losses at the gene ends were 5 bases for V and 2 bases for J; bases not matched to a gene: 8. CDR3 DNA: TGTGCCAGCAGCCCCCTCTGGCGGGAGGCCTACGAGCAGTACTTC. Translating gives CASSPLWREAYEQYF. The full variable domain, rest sourced from reference TRBV7-6 and TRBJ2-7, is GAGVSQSPRYKVTKRGQDVALRCDPISGHVSLYWYRQALGQGPEFLTYFNYEAQQDKSGLPNDRFSAERPEGSISTLTIQRTEQRDSAMYRCASSPLWREAYEQYFGPGTRLTVT.

V usage is TRBV27 and J usage is TRBJ2-1, with 7 bases that match TRBD2. Germline lookup yields CDR1 MNHEY and CDR2 SMNVEV (reference sequence). CDR3 length equals 16 residues. V was pared by 3 bases and J by 3 bases, with 8 bases of the junction left unmatched. In DNA form, the CDR3 reads TGTGCCAGCAGTTTCCCCCAGCGGGGTATCTACAATGAGCAGTTCTTC. Residues: CASSFPQRGIYNEQFF.

The CDR3 is CASSPDRSVNEQFF. CDR3 coding DNA: TGTGCCAGCAGCCCAGATAGATCGGTTAATGAGCAGTTCTTC. J is TRBJ2-1 and V is TRBV9, with unresolved D. V gave up 4 bases and J gave up 7 bases, with 15 bases separating them. This CDR3 has 14 residues. From germline, CDR1 is SGDLS and CDR2 YYNGEE.

The J gene is TRBJ2-7, the V gene TRBV19; a weak D match, TRBD2 (6 bases). This CDR3 is 14 amino acids long. Trimming cost V 4 bases and J 5 bases, with 15 bases left between them. Germline loops: CDR1 LNHDA, CDR2 SQIVND (reference sequence). CDR3 sequence (DNA): TGTGCCAGTAGTACGGGGGTTACGTTGGACGAGCAGTACTTC. Its protein product is CASSTGVTLDEQYF.

With respect to this clone: Distinct nucleotide sequences in the sample also encode this CDR3. The chain joins TRBV6-5 to TRBJ1-2; 11 bases line up with TRBD1. The germline gives CDR1 MNHEY, CDR2 SVGAGI. The CDR3 has 13 residues. V shed 5 bases and J 8 bases; nucleotides not matched to a gene: 4. The DNA for the CDR3 is TGTGCCAGCAGTCTGGACAGGGGGCACGGCTACACCTTC. This codes for CASSLDRGHGYTF.

The rearrangement uses TRBV11-2 and TRBJ2-2, with 9 positions matching TRBD2. Trimming cost V 3 bases and J 7 bases; bases outside gene matches: 9. Germline V lookup: CDR1 SGHAT, CDR2 FQNNGV. This CDR3 spans 16 amino acids. The CDR3 nucleotides read TGTGCCAGCAGCTTCTTTAGCGGGAGCGAGGACGGGGAGCTGTTTTTT. It yields the protein CASSFFSGSEDGELFF.

V usage is TRBV5-4 and J usage is TRBJ1-2; D remains ambiguous. Looked up from germline, CDR1 is SGHNT and CDR2 is YYREEE (reference sequence). There are 14 residues in the CDR3. V was clipped by 2 bases and J by 4 bases, with 12 bases between them. CDR3 nucleotides: TGTGCCAGCAGCTTTGAGGTTGCAAGCTATGGCTACACCTTC. Its protein is CASSFEVASYGYTF. The full variable domain, completed using reference TRBV5-4 and TRBJ1-2, is ETGVTQSPTHLIKTRGQQVTLRCSSQSGHNTVSWYQQALGQGPQFIFQYYREEENGRGNFPPRFSGLQFPNYSSELNVNALELDDSALYLCASSFEVASYGYTFGSGTRLTVV.

The V gene is TRBV15, the J gene TRBJ2-5; 8 nucleotides line up with TRBD1. The germline gives CDR1 LNHNV, CDR2 YYDKDF (reference sequence). V was pared by 7 bases and J by 4 bases, with 5 bases of the junction left unmatched. The CDR3 runs 13 residues. CDR3 region: CATKRTGLETQYF. CDR3 sequence (DNA): TGTGCCACCAAGAGGACAGGGTTAGAGACCCAGTACTTC.

The chain couples TRBV5-5 to TRBJ2-7; the D is unclear. Trimming left V 4 bases short and J 3 bases short, with 11 bases between. The germline gives CDR1 SGHKS, CDR2 YYEKEE (reference sequence). The CDR3 spans 13 residues. The CDR3 loop reads CASSLDIIYEQYF. CDR3 nucleotides: TGTGCCAGCAGCCTAGACATCATCTACGAGCAGTACTTC. The full variable domain, its missing parts supplied by reference TRBV5-5 and TRBJ2-7, is DAGVTQSPTHLIKTRGQQVTLRCSPISGHKSVSWYQQVLGQGPQFIFQYYEKEERGRGNFPDRFSARQFPNYSSELNVNALLLGDSALYLCASSLDIIYEQYFGPGTRLTVT.

V usage is TRBV5-4 and J usage is TRBJ1-2; 9 bases line up with TRBD1. Losses at the gene ends were 4 bases for V and 4 bases for J; bases not matched to a gene: 5. Germline CDR1 reads SGHNT; CDR2 reads YYREEE (reference sequence). The CDR3 spans 14 residues. Written as DNA, the CDR3 is TGTGCCAGCAGCCCGGACAGGGGTGGCTATGGCTACACCTTC. Translated: CASSPDRGGYGYTF.

The chain carries TRBV6-1 and TRBJ1-5; D perhaps matches TRBD1 (5 bases). Germline loops: CDR1 MNHNS, CDR2 SASEGT. The V and J ends lost 2 bases and 0 bases respectively, with 11 bases between them. The CDR3 runs to 16 residues. The DNA of the CDR3 is TGTGCCAGCAGTGAAAGGGGCCATTATAGCAATCAGCCCCAGCATTTT. This codes for CASSERGHYSNQPQHF.

The CDR3 bases are TGTGCCTGGAGTGCCCGTTACTACGAGCAGTACTTC. Amino acids: CAWSARYYEQYF. The J gene is TRBJ2-7, the V gene TRBV30, with D uncertain. CDR1 is GTSNPN and CDR2 is SVGIG in the germline V gene (reference sequence). CDR3 length: 12 amino acids. Trimming shortened V by 1 base and J by 3 bases, and 7 bases separated the two germline ends.

This sequence joins TRBV5-3 and TRBJ1-2; TRBD1 matches 7 bases. TRBV5-3 is reported as an ORF; its role is uncertain. The CDR3 extends over 13 amino acids. The junction had 2 bases not matched to a gene; V was cut back by 3 bases and J by 3 bases. This CDR3 is CARSSDRDYGYTF. The CDR3, as DNA: TGTGCCAGAAGCTCCGACAGGGACTATGGCTACACCTTC.

This clone was recorded once. This chain joins TRBV10-3 and TRBJ1-3; D is undetermined. V was pared by 6 bases and J by 2 bases, with 11 bases between. The CDR3 is 14 residues long. Germline values: CDR1 ENHRY, CDR2 SYGVKD. CDR3 coding DNA: TGTGCCATCAGCCTTGACACGGCTGGAAACACCATATATTTT. Translated: CAISLDTAGNTIYF.